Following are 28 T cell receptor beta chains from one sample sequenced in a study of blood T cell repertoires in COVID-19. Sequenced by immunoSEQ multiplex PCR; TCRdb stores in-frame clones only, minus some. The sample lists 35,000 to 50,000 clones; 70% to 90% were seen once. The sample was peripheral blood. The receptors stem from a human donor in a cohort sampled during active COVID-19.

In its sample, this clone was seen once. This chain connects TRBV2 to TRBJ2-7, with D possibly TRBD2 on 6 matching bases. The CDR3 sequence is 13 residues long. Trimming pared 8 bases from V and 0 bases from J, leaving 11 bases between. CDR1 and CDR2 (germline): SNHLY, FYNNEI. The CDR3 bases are TGTGCCAGCTCAAGCGGGCTCTCCTACGAGCAGTACTTC. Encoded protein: CASSSGLSYEQYF.

CDR3 in amino acids: CASSQDLDEENIQYF. The CDR3 DNA reads TGTGCCAGCAGCCAAGACCTAGACGAAGAAAACATTCAGTACTTC. The chain carries TRBV3-1 (or the pseudogene TRBV3-2) and TRBJ2-4, with unresolved D. The CDR3 has 15 amino acids. The V end was cut by 0 bases, the J end by 5 bases, with 11 bases between. From germline, CDR1 is LGHDT and CDR2 YNNKEL (reference sequence).

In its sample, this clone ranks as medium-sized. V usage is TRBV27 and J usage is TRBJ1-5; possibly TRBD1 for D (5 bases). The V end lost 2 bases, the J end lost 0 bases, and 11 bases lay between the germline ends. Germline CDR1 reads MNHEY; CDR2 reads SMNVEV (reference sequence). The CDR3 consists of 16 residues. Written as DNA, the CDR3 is TGTGCCAGCAGTTTAGTGGGGGGGGTTAGCAATCAGCCCCAGCATTTT. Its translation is CASSLVGGVSNQPQHF.

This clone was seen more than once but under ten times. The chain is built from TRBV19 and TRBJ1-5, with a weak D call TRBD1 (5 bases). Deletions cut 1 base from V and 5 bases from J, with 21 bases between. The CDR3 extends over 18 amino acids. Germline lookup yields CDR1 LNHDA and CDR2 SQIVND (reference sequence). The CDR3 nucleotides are TGTGCCAGTAGTATAGGGATGACAGTTCGATTTTTTCATCAGCCCCAGCATTTT. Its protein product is CASSIGMTVRFFHQPQHF.

The CDR3 region has the DNA TGCGCCAGCAGCCAAGACGCTGCGAACTATGGCTACACCTTC. This translates into CASSQDAANYGYTF. The chain uses TRBV4-1 and TRBJ1-2; unclear D gene. V gave up 0 bases and J gave up 2 bases, with 7 bases separating them. In germline, CDR1 is MGHRA, CDR2 YSYEKL. There are 14 residues in the CDR3.

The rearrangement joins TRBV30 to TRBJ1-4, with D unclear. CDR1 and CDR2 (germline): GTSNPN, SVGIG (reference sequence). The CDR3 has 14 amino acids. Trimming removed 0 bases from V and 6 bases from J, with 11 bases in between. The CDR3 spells CAWSVAGVDEKLFF. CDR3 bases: TGTGCCTGGAGTGTAGCCGGGGTGGATGAAAAACTGTTTTTT.

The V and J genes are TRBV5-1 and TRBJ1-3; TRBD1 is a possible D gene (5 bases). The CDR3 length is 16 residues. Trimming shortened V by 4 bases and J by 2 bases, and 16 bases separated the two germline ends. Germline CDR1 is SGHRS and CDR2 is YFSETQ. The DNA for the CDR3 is TGCGCCAGCAGCATTCGACAGTTAGGTGCTGGAAACACCATATATTTT. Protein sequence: CASSIRQLGAGNTIYF.

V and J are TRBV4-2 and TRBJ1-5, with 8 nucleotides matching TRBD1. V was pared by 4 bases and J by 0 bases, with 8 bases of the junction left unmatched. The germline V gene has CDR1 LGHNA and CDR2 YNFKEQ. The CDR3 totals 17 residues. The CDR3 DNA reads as TGTGCCAGCAGCCTTACCGCCGGGACAGGTAGCAATCAGCCCCAGCATTTT. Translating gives CASSLTAGTGSNQPQHF.

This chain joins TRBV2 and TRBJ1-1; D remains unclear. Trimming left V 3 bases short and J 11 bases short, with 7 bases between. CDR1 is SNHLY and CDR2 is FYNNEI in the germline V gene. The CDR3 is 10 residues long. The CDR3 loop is CASSDWEAFF. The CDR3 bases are TGTGCCAGCAGTGATTGGGAGGCTTTCTTT. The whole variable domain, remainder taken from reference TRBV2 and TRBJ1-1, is EPEVTQTPSHQVTQMGQEVILRCVPISNHLYFYWYRQILGQKVEFLVSFYNNEISEKSEIFDDQFSVERPDGSNFTLKIRSTKLEDSAMYFCASSDWEAFFGQGTRLTVV.

This CDR3 reads CASSLGTGGAEEQFF. CDR3 nucleotide sequence: TGCGCCAGCAGCTTGGGTACAGGGGGCGCGGAAGAGCAGTTCTTC. J is TRBJ2-1 and V is TRBV5-1; 9 nucleotides align to TRBD1. CDR1 is SGHRS and CDR2 is YFSETQ in the germline V gene. This CDR3 is built from 15 residues. With V trimmed by 0 bases and J by 10 bases, 8 bases remained unmatched.

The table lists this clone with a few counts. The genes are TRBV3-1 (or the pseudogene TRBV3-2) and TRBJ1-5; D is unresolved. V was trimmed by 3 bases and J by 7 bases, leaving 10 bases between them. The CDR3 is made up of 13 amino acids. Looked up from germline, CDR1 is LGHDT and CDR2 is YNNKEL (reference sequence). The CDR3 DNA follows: TGTGCCAGCAGCCAGCCTGAACGGCAGCCCCAGCATTTT. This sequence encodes CASSQPERQPQHF.

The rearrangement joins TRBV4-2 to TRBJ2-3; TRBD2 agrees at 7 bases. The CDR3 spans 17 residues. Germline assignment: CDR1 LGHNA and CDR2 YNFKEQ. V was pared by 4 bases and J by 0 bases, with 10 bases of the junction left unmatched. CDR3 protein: CASSRIQRGRSTDTQYF. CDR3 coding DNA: TGTGCCAGCAGCCGTATCCAGCGGGGTCGCAGCACAGATACGCAGTATTTT.

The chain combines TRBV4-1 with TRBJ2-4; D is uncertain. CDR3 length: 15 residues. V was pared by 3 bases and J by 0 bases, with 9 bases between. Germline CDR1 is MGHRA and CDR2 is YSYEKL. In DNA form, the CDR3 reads TGCGCCAGCAGCCAGGGCTTACTAGCCAAAAACATTCAGTACTTC. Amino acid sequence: CASSQGLLAKNIQYF.

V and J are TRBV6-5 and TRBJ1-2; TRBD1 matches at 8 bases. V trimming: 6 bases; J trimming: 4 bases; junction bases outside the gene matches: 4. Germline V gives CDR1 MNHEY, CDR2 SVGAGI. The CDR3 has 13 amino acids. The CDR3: CASRTDRGYGYTF. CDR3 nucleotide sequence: TGTGCCAGCAGAACCGACAGGGGCTATGGCTACACCTTC.

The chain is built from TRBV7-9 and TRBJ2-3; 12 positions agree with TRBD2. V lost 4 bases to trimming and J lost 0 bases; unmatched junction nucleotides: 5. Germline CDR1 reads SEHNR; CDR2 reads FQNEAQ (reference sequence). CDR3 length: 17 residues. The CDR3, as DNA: TGTGCCAGCAGCTCCAAAGGGACTAGCGGGAGCACAGATACGCAGTATTTT. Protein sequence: CASSSKGTSGSTDTQYF.

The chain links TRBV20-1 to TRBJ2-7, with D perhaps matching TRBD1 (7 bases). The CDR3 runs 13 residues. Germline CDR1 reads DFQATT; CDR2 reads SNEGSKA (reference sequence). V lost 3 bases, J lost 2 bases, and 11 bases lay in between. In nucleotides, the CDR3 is TGCAGTGCTAGTGACAGGGAGGCCTACGAGCAGTACTTC. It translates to CSASDREAYEQYF.

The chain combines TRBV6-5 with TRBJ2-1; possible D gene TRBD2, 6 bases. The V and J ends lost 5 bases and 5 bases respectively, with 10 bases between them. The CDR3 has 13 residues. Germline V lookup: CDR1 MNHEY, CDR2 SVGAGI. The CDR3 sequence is CASSIPGDNEQFF. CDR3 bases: TGTGCCAGCAGTATCCCGGGGGACAATGAGCAGTTCTTC.

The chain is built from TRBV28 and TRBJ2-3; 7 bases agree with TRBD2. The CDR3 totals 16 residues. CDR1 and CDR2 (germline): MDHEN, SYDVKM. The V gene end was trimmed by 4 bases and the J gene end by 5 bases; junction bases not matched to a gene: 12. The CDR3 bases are TGTGCCAGCAGTTCCCCCCCGGGGGGAGGACAAGATACGCAGTATTTT. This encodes CASSSPPGGGQDTQYF. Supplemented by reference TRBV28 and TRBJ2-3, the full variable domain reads DVKVTQSSRYLVKRTGEKVFLECVQDMDHENMFWYRQDPGLGLRLIYFSYDVKMKEKGDIPEGYSVSREKKERFSLILESASTNQTSMYLCASSSPPGGGQDTQYFGPGTRLTVL.

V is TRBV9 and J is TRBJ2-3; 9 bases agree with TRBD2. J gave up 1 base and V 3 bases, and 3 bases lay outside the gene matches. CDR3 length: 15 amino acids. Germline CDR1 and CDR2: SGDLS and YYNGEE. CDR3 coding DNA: TGTGCCAGCAGCGCCATAGCGGGGGGCACAGATACGCAGTATTTT. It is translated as CASSAIAGGTDTQYF.

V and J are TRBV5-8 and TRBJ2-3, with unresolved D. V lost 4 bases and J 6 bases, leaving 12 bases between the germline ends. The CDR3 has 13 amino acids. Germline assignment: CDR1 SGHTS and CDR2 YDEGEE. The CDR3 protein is CASSPGERDTQYF. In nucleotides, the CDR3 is TGTGCCAGCAGCCCCGGCGAGAGGGATACGCAGTATTTT.

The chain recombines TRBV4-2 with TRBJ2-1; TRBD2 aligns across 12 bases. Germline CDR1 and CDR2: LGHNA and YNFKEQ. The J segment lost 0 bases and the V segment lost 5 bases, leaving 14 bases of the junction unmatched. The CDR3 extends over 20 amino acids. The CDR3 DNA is TGTGCCAGCAGCTCAAGGCCGGGACTAGCGGGCCGTAGCTCCTACAATGAGCAGTTCTTC. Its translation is CASSSRPGLAGRSSYNEQFF.

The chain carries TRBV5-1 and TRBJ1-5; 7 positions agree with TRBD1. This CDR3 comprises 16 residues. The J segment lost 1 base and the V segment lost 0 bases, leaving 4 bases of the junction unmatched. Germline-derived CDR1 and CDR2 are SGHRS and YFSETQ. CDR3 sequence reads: CASSLEGGRSNQPQHF. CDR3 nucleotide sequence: TGCGCCAGCAGCTTGGAAGGGGGCCGGAGCAATCAGCCCCAGCATTTT. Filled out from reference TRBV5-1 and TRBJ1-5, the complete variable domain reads KAGVTQTPRYLIKTRGQQVTLSCSPISGHRSVSWYQQTPGQGLQFLFEYFSETQRNKGNFPGRFSGRQFSNSRSEMNVSTLELGDSALYLCASSLEGGRSNQPQHFGDGTRLSIL.

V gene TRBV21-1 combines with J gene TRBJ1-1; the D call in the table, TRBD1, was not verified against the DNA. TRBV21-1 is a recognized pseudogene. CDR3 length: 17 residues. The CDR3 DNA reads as TGTGCCAGCAGCCCAGGGGGACAGGGGCAGGAAGACACTGAAGCTTTCTTT. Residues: CASSPGGQGQEDTEAFF.

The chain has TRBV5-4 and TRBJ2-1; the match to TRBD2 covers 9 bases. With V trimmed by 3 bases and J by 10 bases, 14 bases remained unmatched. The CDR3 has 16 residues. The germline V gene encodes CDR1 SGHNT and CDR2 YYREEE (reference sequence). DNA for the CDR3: TGTGCCAGCAGCTCTAGCGGGGCCACGAAATCACGGGAGCAGTTCTTC. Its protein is CASSSSGATKSREQFF.

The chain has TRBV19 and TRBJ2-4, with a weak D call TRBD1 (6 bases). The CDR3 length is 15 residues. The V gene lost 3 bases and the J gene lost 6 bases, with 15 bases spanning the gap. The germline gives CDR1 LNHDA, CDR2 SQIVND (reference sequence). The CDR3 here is CASSMGQSQRNIQYF. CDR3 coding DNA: TGTGCCAGTAGTATGGGACAATCGCAAAGAAACATTCAGTACTTC.

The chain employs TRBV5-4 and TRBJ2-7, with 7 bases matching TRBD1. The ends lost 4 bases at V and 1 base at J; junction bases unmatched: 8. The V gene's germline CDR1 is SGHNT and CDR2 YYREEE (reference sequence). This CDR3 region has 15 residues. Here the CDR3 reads CASSLGQDRSYEQYF. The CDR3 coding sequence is TGTGCCAGCAGCCTCGGACAGGACCGATCCTACGAGCAGTACTTC.

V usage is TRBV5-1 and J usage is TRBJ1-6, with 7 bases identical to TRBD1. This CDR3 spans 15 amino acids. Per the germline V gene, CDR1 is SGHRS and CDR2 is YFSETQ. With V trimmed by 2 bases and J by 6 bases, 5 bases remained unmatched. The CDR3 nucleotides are TGCGCCAGCAGCTTTAACAGGGGCCTTAATTCACCCCTCCACTTT. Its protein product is CASSFNRGLNSPLHF. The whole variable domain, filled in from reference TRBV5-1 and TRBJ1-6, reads KAGVTQTPRYLIKTRGQQVTLSCSPISGHRSVSWYQQTPGQGLQFLFEYFSETQRNKGNFPGRFSGRQFSNSRSEMNVSTLELGDSALYLCASSFNRGLNSPLHFGNGTRLTVT.

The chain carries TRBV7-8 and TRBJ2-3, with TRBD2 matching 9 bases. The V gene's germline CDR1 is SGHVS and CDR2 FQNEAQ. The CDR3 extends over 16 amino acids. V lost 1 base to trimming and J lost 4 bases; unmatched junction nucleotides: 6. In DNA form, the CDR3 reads TGTGCCAGCAGCTTAGTTGGCGGGGGGGGAGCAGATACGCAGTATTTT. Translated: CASSLVGGGGADTQYF. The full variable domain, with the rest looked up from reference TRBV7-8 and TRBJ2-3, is GAGVSQSPRYKVAKRGQDVALRCDPISGHVSLFWYQQALGQGPEFLTYFQNEAQLDKSGLPSDRFFAERPEGSVSTLKIQRTQQEDSAVYLCASSLVGGGGADTQYFGPGTRLTVL.